Shown below are 18 T cell receptor beta chains from a single sample sequenced in a study of shared clonotypes between healthy human individuals. Clones were sequenced by immunoSEQ multiplex PCR, and TCRdb holds only the in-frame ones, with some missing. This table has around 2,000,000 clones, less than 95% appearing once. CD8 cells classed as naive were CD45RO-negative and positively selected for CCR7, excluding terminally differentiated effector memory CD45RA+ cells. Sequenced: naive CD8+ T cells sorted from blood. The origin of the receptors is a man aged 18 to 29 in good health.

The gene calls are TRBV29-1 and TRBJ2-2, with D possibly TRBD1 on 5 matching bases. Trimming removed 8 bases from V and 0 bases from J, with 10 bases in between. The length of the CDR3 is 13 residues. Germline V gives CDR1 SQVTM, CDR2 ANQGSEA. In DNA form, the CDR3 reads TGCAGCTGTGGACAAGCGAACACCGGGGAGCTGTTTTTT. Encoded protein: CSCGQANTGELFF.

The genes are TRBV6-1 and TRBJ2-7; a weak D match, TRBD1 (6 bases). Germline assignment: CDR1 MNHNS and CDR2 SASEGT. This CDR3 is built from 14 residues. The V end was cut by 2 bases, the J end by 6 bases, with 14 bases between. CDR3 DNA: TGTGCCAGCAGTGAACTCCGAACAGGGATCGAGCAGTACTTC. Translating it yields CASSELRTGIEQYF.

The chain has TRBV19 and TRBJ2-1, with TRBD1 matching 7 bases. Germline CDR1 reads LNHDA; CDR2 reads SQIVND (reference sequence). With 7 bases clipped from V and 5 bases from J, the junction kept 14 bases outside the gene matches. This CDR3 is built from 16 residues. CDR3 sequence reads: CASTPHQGRGNNEQFF. As DNA, the CDR3 is TGTGCCAGTACCCCCCATCAGGGCAGGGGGAACAATGAGCAGTTCTTC.

The chain couples TRBV6-1 to TRBJ2-7; 8 nucleotides line up with TRBD1. This CDR3 contains 12 residues. Germline assignment: CDR1 MNHNS and CDR2 SASEGT. Trimming cost V 3 bases and J 6 bases; bases outside gene matches: 1. This chain's CDR3 is CASSETGVEQYF. CDR3 bases: TGTGCCAGCAGTGAGACAGGGGTCGAGCAGTACTTC.

This chain uses TRBV7-6 with TRBJ1-1; D possibly corresponds to TRBD1 (6 bases). This CDR3 region has 15 residues. Germline V gene sequence: CDR1 SGHVS, CDR2 FNYEAQ. V was clipped by 3 bases and J by 5 bases, with 16 bases between them. The CDR3 sequence is CASSFLGGRSTEAFF. CDR3 nucleotides: TGTGCCAGCAGCTTCTTGGGGGGGCGTAGTACTGAAGCTTTCTTT. Supplemented by reference TRBV7-6 and TRBJ1-1, the full variable domain reads GAGVSQSPRYKVTKRGQDVALRCDPISGHVSLYWYRQALGQGPEFLTYFNYEAQQDKSGLPNDRFSAERPEGSISTLTIQRTEQRDSAMYRCASSFLGGRSTEAFFGQGTRLTVV.

Here the CDR3 reads CASSTPNRDRDGYTF. In DNA form, the CDR3 reads TGTGCCAGTAGTACACCTAACCGGGACAGGGATGGCTACACCTTC. This chain connects TRBV19 to TRBJ1-2; 9 bases map to TRBD1. Germline CDR1 reads LNHDA; CDR2 reads SQIVND (reference sequence). The length of the CDR3 is 15 residues. Unmatched junction bases numbered 9, after V lost 4 bases and J lost 6 bases.

The chain links TRBV7-8 to TRBJ2-7, with D hard to call. The CDR3 runs to 13 residues. Looked up from germline, CDR1 is SGHVS and CDR2 is FQNEAQ. The germline V and J ends were trimmed by 1 base and 3 bases, with 7 bases remaining between them. DNA for the CDR3: TGTGCCAGCAGCTTAGGAGGCCGCTACGAGCAGTACTTC. This translates into CASSLGGRYEQYF.

This chain connects TRBV5-6 to TRBJ1-5, with D perhaps TRBD1 (5 bases). Germline CDR1 is SGHDT and CDR2 is YYEEEE. V lost 4 bases, J lost 3 bases, and 14 bases lay in between. The CDR3 spans 15 residues. DNA of the CDR3: TGTGCCAGCAGCCCGGCGGGGGGTCCCAATCAGCCCCAGCATTTT. Protein: CASSPAGGPNQPQHF.

The gene calls are TRBV5-1 and TRBJ2-2; 8 bases map to TRBD2. CDR1 SGHRS and CDR2 YFSETQ come from the germline V gene. CDR3 length: 16 residues. With 0 bases clipped from V and 5 bases from J, the junction kept 6 bases outside the gene matches. This CDR3 is CASSLGSGGATGELFF. The CDR3 nucleotides read TGCGCCAGCAGCTTGGGGTCGGGAGGGGCGACCGGGGAGCTGTTTTTT.

The chain uses TRBV7-9 and TRBJ1-1; D unclear. In germline, CDR1 is SEHNR, CDR2 FQNEAQ (reference sequence). V gave up 6 bases and J gave up 6 bases, with 14 bases separating them. The CDR3 is made up of 13 amino acids. Written as DNA, the CDR3 is TGTGCCAGCAGTCCCCCCCTGAGTCCTGAAGCTTTCTTT. It yields the protein CASSPPLSPEAFF.

The rearrangement uses TRBV9 and TRBJ1-2; 8 bases fit TRBD1. J lost 10 bases, V lost 4 bases, and 12 bases had no gene match. Germline V gene data show CDR1 as SGDLS and CDR2 as YYNGEE. The CDR3 is 14 amino acids. The CDR3 region is CASSSSGSGGDYTF. CDR3 DNA: TGTGCCAGCAGCTCCTCCGGATCAGGGGGCGACTACACCTTC.

The rearrangement links TRBV21-1 to TRBJ2-1; TRBD2 is the table's D call and was not checked against the DNA. TRBV21-1 is marked as a pseudogene. The CDR3 contains 16 residues. DNA of the CDR3: TGTGCCAGCAGCCCCGGCTTGGGGACTTTAGACAATGAGCAGTTCTTC. Its protein product is CASSPGLGTLDNEQFF.

This chain uses TRBV7-9 with TRBJ2-5; possible D gene TRBD1, 6 bases. In germline, CDR1 is SEHNR, CDR2 FQNEAQ (reference sequence). The CDR3 sequence is 15 residues long. V was clipped by 5 bases and J by 0 bases, with 13 bases between them. CDR3 in amino acids: CASSPRAGDQETQYF. The CDR3 DNA is TGTGCCAGCAGCCCGAGGGCAGGGGACCAAGAGACCCAGTACTTC. The complete variable domain, with remaining parts taken from reference TRBV7-9 and TRBJ2-5, reads DTGVSQNPRHKITKRGQNVTFRCDPISEHNRLYWYRQTLGQGPEFLTYFQNEAQLEKSRLLSDRFSAERPKGSFSTLEIQRTEQGDSAMYLCASSPRAGDQETQYFGPGTRLLVL.

The rearrangement joins TRBV27 to TRBJ2-3; D unclear. CDR1 is MNHEY, CDR2 SMNVEV, per germline (reference sequence). With 7 bases removed from V and 0 bases from J, the gap between germline ends came to 17 bases. The CDR3 is 16 amino acids. The CDR3 loop is CASKRQPPTSTDTQYF. The DNA for the CDR3 is TGTGCCAGCAAGCGTCAGCCCCCGACTAGCACAGATACGCAGTATTTT.

This chain links TRBV6-1 with TRBJ1-3; 7 nucleotides align to TRBD1. The V and J ends lost 7 bases and 4 bases, in that order; junction bases with no gene match: 4. Germline CDR1 is MNHNS and CDR2 is SASEGT. CDR3 length: 13 residues. The CDR3 reads CASIRGSGNTIYF. The CDR3 DNA is TGTGCCAGCATCAGGGGGTCGGGAAACACCATATATTTT.

The chain joins TRBV6-5 to TRBJ2-5; 9 bases agree with TRBD2. V was pared by 4 bases and J by 3 bases, with 3 bases of the junction left unmatched. The length of the CDR3 is 14 residues. Germline loops: CDR1 MNHEY, CDR2 SVGAGI. CDR3 DNA: TGTGCCAGCAGTTCGGGACTAGCAGAAGAGACCCAGTACTTC. This translates into CASSSGLAEETQYF.

The chain has TRBV5-4 and TRBJ1-1, with D perhaps TRBD1 (5 bases). The CDR3 covers 13 residues. The germline V gene has CDR1 SGHNT and CDR2 YYREEE (reference sequence). V lost 8 bases and J 2 bases, leaving 13 bases between the germline ends. CDR3 residues: CASNQGENTEAFF. CDR3 DNA sequence: TGTGCCAGTAACCAAGGGGAAAACACTGAAGCTTTCTTT.

The chain links TRBV2 to TRBJ2-3; 9 positions match TRBD1. V shed 7 bases and J 3 bases; nucleotides not matched to a gene: 11. Germline assignment: CDR1 SNHLY and CDR2 FYNNEI. The CDR3 covers 16 residues. CDR3 amino acids: CASILGQGLLTDTQYF. The CDR3 DNA is TGTGCCAGCATATTGGGACAGGGTTTATTGACAGATACGCAGTATTTT.